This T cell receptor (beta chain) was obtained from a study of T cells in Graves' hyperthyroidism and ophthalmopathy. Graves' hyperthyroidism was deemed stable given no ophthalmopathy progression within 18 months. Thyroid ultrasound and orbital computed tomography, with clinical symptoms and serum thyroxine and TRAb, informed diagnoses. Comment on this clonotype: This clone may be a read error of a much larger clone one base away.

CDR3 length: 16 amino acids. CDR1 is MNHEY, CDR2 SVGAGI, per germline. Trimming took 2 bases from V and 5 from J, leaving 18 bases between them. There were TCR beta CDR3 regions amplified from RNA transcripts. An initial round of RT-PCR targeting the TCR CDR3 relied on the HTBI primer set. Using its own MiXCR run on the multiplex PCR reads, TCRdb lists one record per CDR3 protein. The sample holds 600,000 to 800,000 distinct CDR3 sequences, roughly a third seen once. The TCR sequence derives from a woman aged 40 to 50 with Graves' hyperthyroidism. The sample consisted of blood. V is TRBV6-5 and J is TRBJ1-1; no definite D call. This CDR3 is CASSYPKAGGRTEAFF. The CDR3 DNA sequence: TGTGCCAGCAGTTACCCGAAGGCAGGTGGTCGTACTGAAGCTTTCTTT.